This T cell receptor beta chain was captured by sequencing in a study of cytomegalovirus exposure and HLA in healthy donors. Overall study results and limits: In a later analysis, TCR beta V- and J-gene trimming showed a link to a missense DCLRE1C variant. Later findings reportedly placed an Asian-associated ancestry cluster below the 666-donor mean for N-insertions.

The germline V gene has CDR1 KGHSH and CDR2 LQKENI. The CDR3 covers 14 residues. Trimming pared 0 bases from V and 4 bases from J, leaving 10 bases between. This clone has just a few counts. Antigen: not known. The PCR made use of 60 Vbeta and 13 Jbeta primers. In the authors' workflow: Later analysis identified 80 million to 90 million unique TCR beta chains, about 12 million shared. Generated by immunoSEQ multiplex PCR, the TCRdb table keeps only in-frame clones and is missing some. That table supplies the V and J calls and clone size; D and trimming were determined from the DNA. Of 40,000 to 45,000 clones in the sample, about 60% were seen once.

The sequenced sample consisted of PBMCs. The chain has TRBV18 and TRBJ2-7, with D possibly TRBD1 on 6 matching bases. The TCR comes from a human donor in good health. The CDR3 loop reads CASSPPIQGYEQYF. CDR3 nucleotides: TGTGCCAGCTCACCACCGATACAGGGATACGAGCAGTACTTC.